Listed here are 12 T cell receptor beta chains from one sample, sequenced in a study of shared T cell receptors in the human thymus (dated by TCRdb to 2020 to 2023). The library was obtained by the immunoSEQ multiplex PCR assay. The table comes from immuneACCESS by way of TCRdb, which keeps in-frame sequences with V and J called. Part of the clones is missing from these tables; in studies checked, under half for an unresolved V gene and the rest for unknown reasons. The sample profile shows approximately 400,000 clones; approximately 95% of them were found once. Around 0.019% of the sample rests with the top ten. Specimen: thymocytes. These receptors came from a human donor.

The chain couples TRBV6-1 to TRBJ2-7; 7 bases map to TRBD1. CDR3 length equals 15 residues. CDR1 is MNHNS and CDR2 is SASEGT in the germline V gene. V was clipped by 2 bases and J by 3 bases; unmatched bases: 7. In nucleotides, the CDR3 is TGTGCCAGCAGTGAATGGGGTCAGGGGGTCTACGAGCAGTACTTC. This codes for CASSEWGQGVYEQYF.

V gene TRBV7-9 combines with J gene TRBJ2-7; 8 positions agree with TRBD1. The CDR3 covers 19 residues. Looked up from germline, CDR1 is SEHNR and CDR2 is FQNEAQ (reference sequence). After removal of 5 bases from V and 1 base from J, the junction contained 19 bases not matched to a gene. This CDR3 is CASSLGVGSRDRRSYEQYF. The CDR3, as DNA: TGTGCCAGCAGCCTAGGGGTAGGGAGCCGGGACAGGCGATCCTACGAGCAGTACTTC. Full variable domain (missing parts from reference TRBV7-9 and TRBJ2-7): DTGVSQNPRHKITKRGQNVTFRCDPISEHNRLYWYRQTLGQGPEFLTYFQNEAQLEKSRLLSDRFSAERPKGSFSTLEIQRTEQGDSAMYLCASSLGVGSRDRRSYEQYFGPGTRLTVT.

The table lists this clone with a few counts. This chain uses TRBV28 with TRBJ2-5; 9 positions agree with TRBD1. The CDR3 extends over 17 amino acids. V lost 4 bases, J lost 5 bases, and 14 bases stayed unmatched. Germline V gene sequence: CDR1 MDHEN, CDR2 SYDVKM. CDR3 bases: TGTGCCAGCAGTTCCTCCTTAGGACAGGGGCCTAGGGAGACCCAGTACTTC. Protein: CASSSSLGQGPRETQYF.

V usage is TRBV20-1 and J usage is TRBJ1-2; D is ambiguous. Germline V lookup: CDR1 DFQATT, CDR2 SNEGSKA (reference sequence). Trimming shortened V by 4 bases and J by 4 bases, and 7 bases separated the two germline ends. The CDR3 is 11 residues long. CDR3 in DNA: TGCAGTGCTACATCGGCCTATGGCTACACCTTC. Encoded protein: CSATSAYGYTF.

This chain links TRBV10-3 with TRBJ2-3; a possible D gene is TRBD2 (5 bases). This CDR3 comprises 14 residues. CDR1 is ENHRY and CDR2 is SYGVKD in the germline V gene. V gave up 11 bases and J gave up 4 bases, with 19 bases separating them. The CDR3 nucleotides are TGTGCCTCCACGATTACCCCGGAGGCAGATACGCAGTATTTT. This codes for CASTITPEADTQYF.

V and J are TRBV7-6 and TRBJ1-4, with TRBD1 matching over 9 bases. The CDR3 has 16 residues. V lost 1 base, J lost 5 bases, and 5 bases stayed unmatched. The V gene's germline CDR1 is SGHVS and CDR2 FNYEAQ. This CDR3 is CASSLVSGQGNEKLFF. Written as DNA, the CDR3 is TGTGCCAGCAGCTTAGTTTCCGGACAGGGGAATGAAAAACTGTTTTTT.

This clone has only one observation. J is TRBJ2-7 and V is TRBV4-3, with unresolved D. The CDR3 covers 14 residues. Trimming stripped 0 bases from V and 0 bases from J, with 6 bases between. CDR1 is LGHNA and CDR2 is YSLEER in the germline V gene. The CDR3 loop is CASSQDVFSYEQYF. CDR3 nucleotide sequence: TGCGCCAGCAGCCAAGATGTGTTCTCCTACGAGCAGTACTTC.

The chain combines TRBV12-2 with TRBJ1-6. TRBV12-2 is an annotated pseudogene. This CDR3 spans 12 amino acids. In DNA, the CDR3 is TGTGCAAGTCGCTCGCCGGGGTCACCCCTCCACTTT. It specifies CASRSPGSPLHF.

The J gene is TRBJ1-2, the V gene TRBV28; D not certain. Germline V CDR1 and CDR2: MDHEN, SYDVKM. The CDR3 sequence is 12 residues long. V lost 7 bases, J lost 5 bases, and 11 bases lay in between. The CDR3 protein is CASTLEGYGYTF. CDR3 DNA: TGTGCCAGCACACTAGAAGGGTATGGCTACACCTTC.

This chain connects TRBV6-5 to TRBJ1-2, with a possible D match to TRBD1 (5 bases). The V gene lost 6 bases and the J gene lost 8 bases, with 19 bases spanning the gap. The CDR3 contains 14 residues. Germline loops: CDR1 MNHEY, CDR2 SVGAGI. The CDR3 here is CASSTHSQGEGYTF. In nucleotides, the CDR3 is TGTGCCAGCAGCACCCATTCCCAGGGTGAAGGCTACACCTTC.

CDR3 in DNA: TGCGCCAGCAGCCAAGATAGTCTAGCGGGAGGGCCCCGTCACAATGAGCAGTTCTTC. Protein product: CASSQDSLAGGPRHNEQFF. This chain uses TRBV4-1 with TRBJ2-1, with 12 nucleotides matching TRBD2. Looked up from germline, CDR1 is MGHRA and CDR2 is YSYEKL. This CDR3 contains 19 residues. V lost 0 bases, J lost 5 bases, and 11 bases stayed unmatched.

In this sample, this clone turned up once. The chain uses TRBV27 and TRBJ1-2; 8 bases are a match to TRBD1. Per the germline V gene, CDR1 is MNHEY and CDR2 is SMNVEV (reference sequence). The CDR3 sequence is 16 residues long. V dropped 2 bases and J dropped 4; count of bases not matched to a gene: 9. CDR3 nucleotides: TGTGCCAGCAGTTTAACGAAGGCAGGGGGCGGCTATGGCTACACCTTC. This sequence encodes CASSLTKAGGGYGYTF.